Below are 19 T cell receptor beta chains sequenced from a single sample in a study of blood T cell repertoires in COVID-19. Libraries were prepared by immunoSEQ multiplex PCR; TCRdb keeps only in-frame clonotypes and omits some of them. The sample records about 48,000 clones, about 84% being singletons. The sample consisted of peripheral blood. Receptors originate from a woman aged 60 to 75 with acute or convalescent COVID-19.

CDR3 residues: CASSGTRRYGYTF. In DNA, the CDR3 is TGTGCCAGCAGTGGGACAAGACGCTATGGCTACACCTTC. The rearrangement joins TRBV12-3 or TRBV12-4 to TRBJ1-2; a weak D match, TRBD1 (6 bases). The CDR3 runs 13 residues. The V gene lost 5 bases and the J gene lost 4 bases, with 11 bases spanning the gap.

This clone appeared a single time. J is TRBJ2-7 and V is TRBV7-2, with TRBD2 matching over 13 bases. CDR1 and CDR2 (germline): SGHTA, FQGNSA. Trimming cost V 5 bases and J 4 bases; bases outside gene matches: 5. This CDR3 region has 15 residues. In DNA form, the CDR3 reads TGTGCCAGCAGCAGACTAGCGGGAGGATTGTACGAGCAGTACTTC. This gives the protein CASSRLAGGLYEQYF.

The rearrangement joins TRBV6-5 to TRBJ1-2; 7 bases map to TRBD1. J gave up 5 bases and V 6 bases, and 6 bases lay outside the gene matches. This CDR3 region has 13 residues. Looked up from germline, CDR1 is MNHEY and CDR2 is SVGAGI. CDR3 nucleotides: TGTGCCAGCAGGAGGACAGGCGCTTATGGCTACACCTTC. This codes for CASRRTGAYGYTF.

This clone came up a few times. The gene calls are TRBV6-1 and TRBJ2-7, with a possible D match to TRBD1 (6 bases). The V end was cut by 1 base, the J end by 5 bases, with 15 bases between. Germline values: CDR1 MNHNS, CDR2 SASEGT. The length of the CDR3 is 15 residues. DNA for the CDR3: TGTGCCAGCAGTGAAGTGGGGACAAGGATGCACGAGCAGTACTTC. It yields the protein CASSEVGTRMHEQYF.

This chain uses TRBV14 with TRBJ1-1, with 8 bases identical to TRBD1. The CDR3 totals 15 residues. Germline V gene sequence: CDR1 SGHDN, CDR2 FVKESK. The V segment lost 4 bases and the J segment 4 bases; nucleotides outside the gene matches: 8. The CDR3 is CASSRLQGVFTEAFF. The CDR3 coding sequence is TGTGCCAGCAGCCGACTACAGGGGGTTTTCACTGAAGCTTTCTTT.

The chain links TRBV5-8 to TRBJ2-1; 14 nucleotides align to TRBD2. Looked up from germline, CDR1 is SGHTS and CDR2 is YDEGEE. The CDR3 runs to 18 residues. V was clipped by 3 bases and J by 7 bases; unmatched bases: 12. Here the CDR3 reads CASSWITGLAGVENEQFF. The DNA of the CDR3 is TGTGCCAGCAGCTGGATTACGGGACTAGCGGGAGTGGAAAATGAGCAGTTCTTC.

The V and J genes are TRBV2 and TRBJ1-2; a possible D gene is TRBD1 (5 bases). The CDR3 runs to 14 residues. The germline V gene has CDR1 SNHLY and CDR2 FYNNEI. Trimming pared 3 bases from V and 4 bases from J, leaving 12 bases between. CDR3 amino acids: CASSDRGKGYGYTF. The DNA of the CDR3 is TGTGCCAGCAGTGATCGGGGGAAGGGCTATGGCTACACCTTC. Full variable domain (missing parts from reference TRBV2 and TRBJ1-2): EPEVTQTPSHQVTQMGQEVILRCVPISNHLYFYWYRQILGQKVEFLVSFYNNEISEKSEIFDDQFSVERPDGSNFTLKIRSTKLEDSAMYFCASSDRGKGYGYTFGSGTRLTVV.

There are a few counts of this clone. The V and J genes are TRBV30 and TRBJ1-5; D possibly corresponds to TRBD1 (6 bases). Germline V gene sequence: CDR1 GTSNPN, CDR2 SVGIG (reference sequence). The V end lost 3 bases, the J end lost 5 bases, and 14 bases lay between the germline ends. The CDR3 loop spans 14 amino acids. The CDR3 nucleotides read TGTGCCTGGAGCCGAGACAGGAACGATCAGCCCCAGCATTTT. Its translation: CAWSRDRNDQPQHF.

The rearrangement joins TRBV5-1 to TRBJ2-2; D perhaps matches TRBD1 (5 bases). Germline CDR1 and CDR2: SGHRS and YFSETQ. Trimming took 4 bases from V and 8 from J, leaving 15 bases between them. CDR3 length equals 14 residues. CDR3 loop: CASSLGGASGELFF. The CDR3 DNA is TGCGCCAGCAGCCTAGGTGGGGCCTCGGGGGAGCTGTTTTTT.

V is TRBV15 and J is TRBJ2-1; 8 positions agree with TRBD1. V was clipped by 1 base and J by 4 bases; unmatched bases: 6. CDR3 length: 16 residues. Per germline, CDR1 LNHNV and CDR2 YYDKDF (reference sequence). CDR3 coding DNA: TGTGCCACCAGCAGAGGGACAGGGCTAGCATACAATGAGCAGTTCTTC. Protein product: CATSRGTGLAYNEQFF.

The V call is TRBV27, the J call TRBJ2-5; 14 bases match TRBD2. This CDR3 contains 17 residues. J was trimmed by 4 bases and V by 3 bases; bases with no gene match: 7. Per the germline V gene, CDR1 is MNHEY and CDR2 is SMNVEV (reference sequence). This chain's CDR3 is CASSFLGLAGGRETQYF. The CDR3 DNA reads as TGTGCCAGCAGTTTCCTCGGACTAGCGGGAGGAAGAGAGACCCAGTACTTC.

The J gene is TRBJ1-6, the V gene TRBV19; perhaps TRBD1 as D (5 bases). CDR1 is LNHDA, CDR2 SQIVND, per germline (reference sequence). This CDR3 region has 15 residues. Trimming cost V 2 bases and J 5 bases, with 10 bases left between them. The CDR3 coding sequence is TGTGCCAGTAGTATACAGGGAATCGATAATTCACCCCTCCACTTT. Its translation is CASSIQGIDNSPLHF.

This clone came up once. V gene TRBV12-3 or TRBV12-4 combines with J gene TRBJ1-5; tentatively, D is TRBD1 (6 bases). V was pared by 4 bases and J by 7 bases, with 11 bases between. This CDR3 spans 13 amino acids. CDR3 residues: CASSSQGPQPQHF. In DNA form, the CDR3 reads TGTGCCAGCAGTTCCCAGGGGCCGCAGCCCCAGCATTTT.

As concerns this clone: One end of the junction varies from germline; a read error may be responsible. The CDR3 is CASSSGLASTGELFF. The CDR3 DNA reads TGTGCTAGCAGCTCTGGACTAGCGAGCACCGGGGAGCTGTTTTTT. The chain has TRBV7-7 and TRBJ2-2, with 9 bases fitting TRBD2. The CDR3 extends over 15 amino acids. The V gene's germline CDR1 is SSHAT and CDR2 FNYEAQ (reference sequence).

V gene TRBV7-2 combines with J gene TRBJ2-1; possible D gene TRBD2, 6 bases. The CDR3 extends over 17 amino acids. Germline CDR1 reads SGHTA; CDR2 reads FQGNSA. The V end lost 5 bases, the J end lost 10 bases, and 27 bases lay between the germline ends. This CDR3 reads CASSPPVGGVRAPEQFF. The CDR3 nucleotides are TGTGCCAGCAGCCCCCCGGTGGGGGGAGTTAGAGCTCCCGAGCAGTTCTTC.

This chain joins TRBV19 and TRBJ1-2; D uncertain. V dropped 3 bases and J dropped 4 bases, with 15 bases sitting between them. The CDR3 spans 15 residues. Germline V gene lookup returns CDR1 LNHDA and CDR2 SQIVND (reference sequence). CDR3 DNA sequence: TGTGCCAGTAGTATTAACGGGGTCGGTGGCTATGGCTACACCTTC. It yields the protein CASSINGVGGYGYTF.

The gene calls are TRBV5-5 and TRBJ2-1; the D gene is possibly TRBD2 (5 bases). CDR1 and CDR2 from the germline V gene are SGHKS and YYEKEE (reference sequence). V dropped 4 bases and J dropped 1 base, with 15 bases sitting between them. The CDR3 is 16 amino acids. The CDR3 coding sequence is TGTGCCAGCAGCAGTGACTGGACTCCTTCCTACAATGAGCAGTTCTTC. Translated: CASSSDWTPSYNEQFF. Looking up the rest from reference TRBV5-5 and TRBJ2-1 gives the full variable domain: DAGVTQSPTHLIKTRGQQVTLRCSPISGHKSVSWYQQVLGQGPQFIFQYYEKEERGRGNFPDRFSARQFPNYSSELNVNALLLGDSALYLCASSSDWTPSYNEQFFGPGTRLTVL.

The chain employs TRBV3-1 (or the pseudogene TRBV3-2) and TRBJ2-7; tentatively, D is TRBD2 (5 bases). V lost 1 base and J 7 bases, leaving 5 bases between the germline ends. The CDR3 runs to 11 residues. Per germline, CDR1 LGHDT and CDR2 YNNKEL (reference sequence). DNA for the CDR3: TGTGCCAGCAGCCAAGGCGGGGAGCAGTACTTC. It yields the protein CASSQGGEQYF.

The J gene is TRBJ2-7, the V gene TRBV5-4; 10 bases fit TRBD2. The V and J ends lost 1 base and 0 bases, in that order; junction bases with no gene match: 1. This CDR3 has 15 residues. Germline loops: CDR1 SGHNT, CDR2 YYREEE (reference sequence). In nucleotides, the CDR3 is TGTGCCAGCAGCTTGCCTAGCGGGAGCTCCTACGAGCAGTACTTC. It encodes CASSLPSGSSYEQYF.